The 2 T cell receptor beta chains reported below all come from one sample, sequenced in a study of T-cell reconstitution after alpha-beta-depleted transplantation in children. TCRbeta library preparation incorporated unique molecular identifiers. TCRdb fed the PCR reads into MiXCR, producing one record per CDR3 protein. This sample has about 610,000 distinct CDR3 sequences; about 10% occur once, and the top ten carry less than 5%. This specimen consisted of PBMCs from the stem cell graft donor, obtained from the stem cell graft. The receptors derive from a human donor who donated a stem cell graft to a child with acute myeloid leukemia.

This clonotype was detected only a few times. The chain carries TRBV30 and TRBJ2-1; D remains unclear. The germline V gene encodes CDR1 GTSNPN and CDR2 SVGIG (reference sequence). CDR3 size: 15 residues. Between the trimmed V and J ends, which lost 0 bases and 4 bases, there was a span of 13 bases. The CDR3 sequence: CAWSVGQSRYNEQFF. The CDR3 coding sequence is TGTGCCTGGAGTGTCGGTCAATCTAGGTACAATGAGCAGTTCTTC.

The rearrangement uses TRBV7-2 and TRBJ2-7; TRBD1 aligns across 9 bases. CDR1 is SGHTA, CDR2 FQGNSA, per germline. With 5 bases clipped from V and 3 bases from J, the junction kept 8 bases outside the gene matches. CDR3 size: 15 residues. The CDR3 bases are TGTGCCAGCAGCCTGGGCGGGACAGGGTACTACGAGCAGTACTTC. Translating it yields CASSLGGTGYYEQYF.